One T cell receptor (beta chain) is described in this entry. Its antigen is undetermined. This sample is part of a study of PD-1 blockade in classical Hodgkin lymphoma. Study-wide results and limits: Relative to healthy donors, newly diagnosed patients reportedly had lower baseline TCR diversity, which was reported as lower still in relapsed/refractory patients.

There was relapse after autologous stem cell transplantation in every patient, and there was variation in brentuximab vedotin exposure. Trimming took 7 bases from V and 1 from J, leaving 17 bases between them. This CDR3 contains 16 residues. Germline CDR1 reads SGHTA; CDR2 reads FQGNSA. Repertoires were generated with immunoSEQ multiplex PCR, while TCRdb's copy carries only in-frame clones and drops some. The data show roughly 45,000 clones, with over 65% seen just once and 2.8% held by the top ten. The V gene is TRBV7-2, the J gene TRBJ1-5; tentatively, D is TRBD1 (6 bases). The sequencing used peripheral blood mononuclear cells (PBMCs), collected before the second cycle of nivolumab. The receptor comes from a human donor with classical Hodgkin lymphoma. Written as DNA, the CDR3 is TGTGCCAGCAACCCGGACGGAACAGGGAGCAATCAGCCCCAGCATTTT. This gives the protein CASNPDGTGSNQPQHF.